This TCR beta chain was recovered during a study of CD8 T cells in ankylosing spondylitis (TCRdb year 2017). For context, the study as a whole: The study profiled T cell receptor beta repertoires in healthy donors and ankylosing spondylitis patients to find disease-linked TCR variants. The whole study cohort included 108 healthy donors and some 27 ankylosing spondylitis patients. Peripheral blood was sampled, and synovial fluid was also collected from ankylosing spondylitis patients.

With respect to this clonotype: Its binding antigen is unknown. Nothing much larger sits one base from this clone, and base qualities are not available.

Clipping removes 0 bases from V and 0 bases from J, with 9 as the unmatched junction base count. The germline V gene provides CDR1 MNHEY and CDR2 SVGAGI. There are 20 amino acids in the CDR3, from cysteine to phenylalanine inclusive. Only the CDR3 DNA is retained, 60 bases long and in frame from the first base. Overall study results and their limits: Some TCR beta motif variants had previously been reported in synovial fluid and blood of reactive arthritis patients, which suggested common disease-initiation mechanisms. A CD8+ phenotype was shown by the disease-linked clones, which were found at relatively low frequencies in peripheral blood. Significant enrichment of the disease-linked clones was reported in matched synovial fluid samples from ankylosing spondylitis patients. A TCR beta motif of several highly homologous amino acid variants appeared characteristic of blood from ankylosing spondylitis patients.

Reads for this sample came from an Illumina HiSeq 2500. Quantitative 5'-RACE with molecular barcodes was used to prepare TCR beta libraries. The paper's processing steps were these. Disease-linked TCR variants were identified with a new computational method built on a probabilistic model of VDJ rearrangement. TCRdb applied fastp at Q25 and MiXCR to the public reads, then kept only in-frame beta chains. When rows share a CDR3 protein, they turn into one entry using the most common DNA and genes. These V and J calls derive from TCRdb rather than the authors' analysis. This sample gives over 150,000 distinct CDR3 sequences in total; over 15% of them show up just once. The ten most abundant clones make up 4.3% of the sample.

Sequencing was performed on blood, either unsorted or a sorted T cell fraction (not recorded which). The rearranged chain carries TRBV6-5 and TRBJ2-1; 12 bases in the middle match TRBD2. The source of this sequence is a male donor between 5 and 35 years old with ankylosing spondylitis or in good health (not recorded which). Donor details come from another sample of the same person, matched by shared clones. The CDR3 protein: CASSYSGGLAGPSSYNEQFF. The sequenced DNA is TGTGCCAGCAGTTACTCCGGGGGACTAGCGGGCCCCAGCTCCTACAATGAGCAGTTCTTC.